This record looks at one TCR beta chain sequence and its context. Its antigen is undetermined. These data belong to a study of blood T cells in healthy people across ages. General study findings and limits: Older age went with lower TCR beta diversity per million T cells, in a roughly linear way.

A J-beta primer mix and a sample-barcoded 5' primer were used in a second PCR of about 7 to 12 cycles. A single record per CDR3 protein comes from TCRdb applying MiXCR to the 5' RACE reads. Among about 760,000 distinct CDR3 sequences listed, roughly 25% were seen once. Germline values: CDR1 SGHAT, CDR2 FQNNGV. CDR3 size: 18 residues. These sequences were also reported in another study, on T cells of mothers and their children.

Source material: blood. The receptor comes from a boy under 18 in good health. This rearrangement joins TRBV11-2 to TRBJ2-5; 7 positions agree with TRBD2. The J call may be faulty, since TRBJ2-1 better matches the DNA end. As DNA, the CDR3 is TGTGCCAGCAGTCATCCCGACCACCGGGACTATTATTACAATGAGCAGTTCTTC. Protein: CASSHPDHRDYYYNEQFF.